Listed below are T cell receptor beta chains from one sample, sequenced in a study of a mutant IDH1 vaccine in newly diagnosed glioma. TCRdb's copy holds only in-frame clones and misses some; the assay was immunoSEQ multiplex PCR. The sample gives fewer than 20,000 clones, about 80% of which show up once; approximately 9.1% is in the top ten. Sequences were derived from PBMCs, sampled from a glioma patient treated with radiotherapy, temozolomide or both. Every receptor here comes from a man aged 40-49 years with glioma. Each CDR3 is given with its conserved first and last residue. Each record gives: CDR3 DNA, CDR3 protein, clone size, J gene, D gene, V gene. D genes are given only for firm matches. Only some rows state a clone size, as once, few, many or a class for expanded clones.

TGTGCCAGCAGTCGAAGCGGAGATACGCAGTATTTT | CASSRSGDTQYF | . | TRBJ2-3 | . | TRBV11-3
TGTGCCAGCAGCTTCCCGGGACAGGTTTCGTACGAGCAGTACTTC | CASSFPGQVSYEQYF | . | TRBJ2-7 | TRBD1 | TRBV11-2
TGCGCCAGCAGTGGGACAGGGGTGACTGAAGCTTTCTTT | CASSGTGVTEAFF | . | TRBJ1-1 | TRBD1 | TRBV10-2
TGTGCCAGTAGTATCGGGAGCACAGATACGCAGTATTTT | CASSIGSTDTQYF | . | TRBJ2-3 | . | TRBV19
TGTGCCAGCAGCCAAGGGGGTCCCCTGAGGGCTTTCTTT | CASSQGGPLRAFF | few | TRBJ1-1 | . | TRBV14
TGTGCCAGCAGTCCCCCGTTAAGGACTTCCCAAGAGACCCAGTACTTC | CASSPPLRTSQETQYF | . | TRBJ2-5 | . | TRBV28
TGCGCCACCATCGGATGTAGGGGGAGCGGTGATAGCAATCAGCCCCAGCATTTT | CATIGCRGSGDSNQPQHF | few | TRBJ1-5 | . | TRBV10-1
TGTGCCAGCAAACAGGGGCTCTATAGCAATCAGCCCCAGCATTTT | CASKQGLYSNQPQHF | . | TRBJ1-5 | TRBD1 | TRBV6-5
TGTGCCAGCAGCGTGACTAGCGGGAGCGCCGGGGAGCTGTTTTTT | CASSVTSGSAGELFF | . | TRBJ2-2 | TRBD2 | TRBV9
TGTGCCAGCAGCCAACCACTAAGCCGGACGGGTGAGACCCAGTACTTC | CASSQPLSRTGETQYF | few | TRBJ2-5 | . | TRBV4-2
TGTGCCAGTAGTTTCCGCATCGGGGATCAGCCCCAGCATTTT | CASSFRIGDQPQHF | few | TRBJ1-5 | . | TRBV19
TGTGCCAGCAGTTTCCCTCGGACTAGCGGGAGGGCCAACACCGGGGAGCTGTTTTTT | CASSFPRTSGRANTGELFF | . | TRBJ2-2 | TRBD2 | TRBV28
TGTGCCAGTAGTGGGGACAGGCCGATCTACGAGCAGTACTTC | CASSGDRPIYEQYF | . | TRBJ2-7 | TRBD1 | TRBV19
TGTGCCAGCAGACCTCCGGGGGCGCGGGAAAAACTGTTTTTT | CASRPPGAREKLFF | . | TRBJ1-4 | . | TRBV6-5
TGTGCCAGCACCGCCGGTAGCTCCTACAATGAGCAGTTCTTC | CASTAGSSYNEQFF | . | TRBJ2-1 | . | TRBV6-6
TGTGCCAGCAAAGCGGAGGGAGTGACAGATACGCAGTATTTT | CASKAEGVTDTQYF | . | TRBJ2-3 | . | TRBV6-6
TGTGCCAGCAGCTTATCCGGGGGGCAGGCTTTAACCTACGAGCAGTACTTC | CASSLSGGQALTYEQYF | . | TRBJ2-7 | . | TRBV11-2
TGTGCCAGCAGTTATACTAGCGGGAGAAAGACCCAGTACTTC | CASSYTSGRKTQYF | . | TRBJ2-5 | TRBD2 | TRBV28
TGTGCCAGCAGCTTAGACAGGAGAACAGATACGCAGTATTTT | CASSLDRRTDTQYF | . | TRBJ2-3 | . | TRBV5-4
TGTGCCAGCAAAGGGGCGGGGCTCAATGAAAAACTGTTTTTT | CASKGAGLNEKLFF | . | TRBJ1-4 | . | TRBV6-5
TGTGCCAGCAGTTTAGGGGGAAACTACCAAGAGACCCAGTACTTC | CASSLGGNYQETQYF | . | TRBJ2-5 | . | TRBV27
TGTGCCAGCAGCTCGGAGACGGGGCCTCGGAATGAAAAACTGTTTTTT | CASSSETGPRNEKLFF | once | TRBJ1-4 | . | TRBV7-8
TGTGCCAGCAGCTCTCCCTTCGGTGGGGTCTCGCAAGAGACCCAGTACTTC | CASSSPFGGVSQETQYF | . | TRBJ2-5 | . | TRBV7-9
TGTGCCAGCAGCTTACGGGACAGGGATGGCTACACCTTC | CASSLRDRDGYTF | . | TRBJ1-2 | TRBD1 | TRBV7-2
TGTGCCAGCAGCTTAAATATAGTCGGGGGCGAGACCCAGTACTTC | CASSLNIVGGETQYF | few | TRBJ2-5 | . | TRBV7-2
TGTGCCAGCAGCCCCCAGCTGGGGACAGGGGCCTACGAGCAGTACTTC | CASSPQLGTGAYEQYF | once | TRBJ2-7 | TRBD1 | TRBV11-2
TGTGCTAGTGGTTCCACGATACGACAGGGACTTATGGGTATTACTGAAGCTTTCTTT | CASGSTIRQGLMGITEAFF | . | TRBJ1-1 | TRBD1 | TRBV12-5
TGCGCCAGCAGCCAAGGGGTCCAGGGGAGCTCTGGAAACACCATATATTTT | CASSQGVQGSSGNTIYF | . | TRBJ1-3 | . | TRBV4-3
TGCAGCGGGGGGACAGGGGGCGCCACTGAAGCTTTCTTT | CSGGTGGATEAFF | . | TRBJ1-1 | TRBD1 | TRBV29-1
TGTGCCAGCAGTGCGGAGACAGGGGGGAACTATGGCTACACCTTC | CASSAETGGNYGYTF | . | TRBJ1-2 | TRBD1 | TRBV6-4
TGCGCCAGCAGCTGGACCCTGATGGGGCAGTTACAGTACCAAGAGACCCAGTACTTC | CASSWTLMGQLQYQETQYF | . | TRBJ2-5 | . | TRBV5-1
TGCGCCAGCAGCCAAGAGGGAGCCACGATAAATCAGCCCCAGCATTTT | CASSQEGATINQPQHF | . | TRBJ1-5 | . | TRBV4-1
TGTGCCAGCAGTTACCTAGGCAGGGCCACTGAAGCTTTCTTT | CASSYLGRATEAFF | . | TRBJ1-1 | . | TRBV21-1
TGTGCCGCAGCTGAGGGGAAGGGGTTCTGGACCGGGGAGCTGTTTTTT | CAAAEGKGFWTGELFF | once | TRBJ2-2 | . | TRBV7-9
TGTGCCACCAGAGAGAGGGGGATCCCTAACTATGGCTACACCTTC | CATRERGIPNYGYTF | . | TRBJ1-2 | . | TRBV15
TGTGCCAGCTCAAACGGCAGGAACACCGGGGAGCTGTTTTTT | CASSNGRNTGELFF | . | TRBJ2-2 | . | TRBV18